A selection of T cell receptor beta chains follows, all from one sample in a study of blood T cell repertoires in COVID-19. The protocol was immunoSEQ multiplex PCR, while the TCRdb copy is restricted to in-frame clones and leaves out a portion. The sample lists roughly 270,000 clones, around 90% occurring once. Sequencing was performed on peripheral blood. These TCRs come from a man in his late teens or twenties with active or convalescent COVID-19. The CDR3 runs from the conserved cysteine through the conserved F or W. D genes are given only for firm matches. The size entry is marked missing in some rows and otherwise reads once, few, many or a size class.

V,D,J,size,CDR3,DNA
TRBV5-4,TRBD1,TRBJ1-4,-,CASSSRTGPHEKLFF,TGTGCCAGCAGCTCCAGGACAGGGCCCCATGAAAAACTGTTTTTT
TRBV11-2,-,TRBJ2-5,-,CASSLGRRPRGEETQYF,TGTGCCAGCAGCTTAGGCCGGCGGCCCAGGGGCGAGGAGACCCAGTACTTC
TRBV15,-,TRBJ1-1,few,CATSREGGNTEAFF,TGTGCCACCAGCAGAGAGGGAGGAAACACTGAAGCTTTCTTT
TRBV6-2/TRBV6-3,-,TRBJ1-4,-,CASSPLTTETNEKLFF,TGTGCCAGCAGTCCCCTTACGACAGAAACTAATGAAAAACTGTTTTTT
TRBV29-1,TRBD1,TRBJ1-2,-,CSVEGGVVYGYTF,TGCAGCGTCGAAGGGGGCGTCGTCTATGGCTACACCTTC
TRBV6-5,TRBD2,TRBJ2-2,-,CASRLAGGPYGELFF,TGTGCCAGCAGGCTAGCGGGGGGGCCGTATGGGGAGCTGTTTTTT
TRBV9,TRBD1,TRBJ2-7,-,CASSLTGDPSYEQYF,TGTGCCAGCAGCCTTACAGGGGACCCCTCCTACGAGCAGTACTTC
TRBV25-1,-,TRBJ1-1,-,CASSSPPQAGGTEAFF,TGTGCCAGCAGTTCGCCCCCACAGGCGGGGGGCACTGAAGCTTTCTTT
TRBV9,-,TRBJ2-7,-,CASSAAGGYEQYF,TGTGCCAGCAGCGCCGCCGGCGGCTACGAGCAGTACTTC
TRBV3-1/TRBV3-2,-,TRBJ1-2,-,CASSQGAGHGYTF,TGTGCCAGCAGCCAAGGGGCAGGCCACGGCTACACCTTC
TRBV12-3/TRBV12-4,TRBD1,TRBJ2-5,-,CASTGQGYETQYF,TGTGCCAGTACCGGACAGGGGTACGAGACCCAGTACTTC
TRBV5-4,-,TRBJ1-1,-,CASSLSLTANTEAFF,TGTGCCAGCAGCCTCAGCTTGACAGCGAACACTGAAGCTTTCTTT
TRBV15,TRBD1,TRBJ1-4,-,CATSSTGGIEKLFF,TGTGCCACCAGCAGCACAGGGGGCATTGAAAAACTGTTTTTT
TRBV6-6,-,TRBJ1-2,-,CASSYTEDYGYTF,TGTGCCAGCAGTTACACAGAAGACTATGGCTACACCTTC
TRBV2,-,TRBJ2-2,-,CASKQVPGELFF,TGTGCCAGCAAACAGGTACCCGGGGAGCTGTTTTTT
TRBV5-1,-,TRBJ1-1,-,CASSPGGGYTEAFF,TGCGCCAGCAGCCCGGGGGGCGGGTACACTGAAGCTTTCTTT
TRBV11-3,TRBD2,TRBJ2-1,few,CASSFGGGDHNEQFF,TGTGCCAGCAGCTTTGGCGGGGGGGACCACAATGAGCAGTTCTTC
TRBV9,-,TRBJ2-7,-,CASSAGVSSYEQYF,TGTGCCAGCAGCGCAGGGGTAAGCTCCTACGAGCAGTACTTC
TRBV29-1,-,TRBJ2-6,once,CSARTGSSGANVLTF,TGCAGCGCCCGAACAGGGTCCTCTGGGGCCAACGTCCTGACTTTC
TRBV6-5,TRBD1,TRBJ2-7,-,CASSGQTSSYEQYF,TGTGCCAGCTCGGGACAGACGAGCTCCTACGAGCAGTACTTC
TRBV6-2/TRBV6-3,-,TRBJ2-7,-,CASSYYGYEQYF,TGTGCCAGCAGTTACTACGGCTACGAGCAGTACTTC
TRBV6-5,TRBD1,TRBJ2-3,-,CASRRGTGEDTQYF,TGTGCCAGCAGGCGAGGGACAGGGGAAGATACGCAGTATTTT
TRBV2,-,TRBJ2-2,-,CASRLDSHTGELFF,TGTGCCAGCAGGCTCGACAGTCACACCGGGGAGCTGTTTTTT
TRBV4-1,-,TRBJ1-2,-,CASSMTNIYGYTF,TGCGCCAGCAGCATGACAAACATCTATGGCTACACCTTC
TRBV3-1/TRBV3-2,-,TRBJ1-4,-,CASSPSPRGLHEKLFF,TGTGCCAGCAGCCCCTCGCCGAGGGGGTTGCATGAAAAACTGTTTTTT
TRBV19,-,TRBJ1-2,-,CASSIDLRDPDSYYGYTF,TGTGCCAGTAGTATAGATCTGAGGGACCCGGACAGCTACTATGGCTACACCTTC
TRBV7-7,TRBD2,TRBJ2-5,few,CASSPGLAPETQYF,TGTGCCAGCAGCCCCGGACTAGCGCCGGAGACCCAGTACTTC
TRBV24-1,TRBD2,TRBJ2-1,-,CATVSGSYNEQFF,TGTGCCACCGTCAGCGGGAGCTACAATGAGCAGTTCTTC
TRBV4-3,TRBD1,TRBJ2-6,few,CASSQETGTGANVLTF,TGCGCCAGCAGCCAGGAGACAGGGACTGGGGCCAACGTCCTGACTTTC
TRBV9,-,TRBJ1-2,-,CASSGGGEGISYGYTF,TGTGCCAGCAGCGGAGGGGGGGAAGGTATTAGCTATGGCTACACCTTC
TRBV7-8,-,TRBJ1-2,-,CASSLAGRGYGYTF,TGTGCCAGCAGCTTAGCGGGCAGGGGCTATGGCTACACCTTC
TRBV4-1,TRBD1,TRBJ1-2,few,CASSQEGQGAFGYTF,TGCGCCAGCAGCCAAGAGGGACAGGGGGCGTTCGGCTACACCTTC
TRBV11-2,TRBD1,TRBJ1-1,-,CASSLYRGDTEAFF,TGTGCCAGCAGCTTATACAGGGGGGACACTGAAGCTTTCTTT
TRBV28,TRBD1,TRBJ1-6,-,CASRTGGSPLHF,TGTGCCAGCAGGACAGGGGGATCACCCCTCCACTTT
TRBV19,TRBD1,TRBJ1-4,-,CASSRTGVLNEKLFF,TGTGCCAGTAGTAGGACAGGGGTGCTTAATGAAAAACTGTTTTTT
TRBV21-1,-,TRBJ2-7,-,CASSTKHRDYEQYF,TGTGCCAGCAGCACTAAGCACAGGGACTACGAGCAGTACTTC
TRBV6-6,-,TRBJ1-5,-,CASSFRGSGQPQHF,TGTGCCAGCAGTTTCAGGGGCTCGGGTCAGCCCCAGCATTTT
TRBV5-1,TRBD1,TRBJ1-1,-,CASRGDRAHTEAFF,TGCGCCAGCAGAGGAGACAGGGCACACACTGAAGCTTTCTTT
TRBV6-1,-,TRBJ2-7,-,CASSEARQPSYEQYF,TGTGCCAGCAGTGAAGCAAGGCAACCTAGCTACGAGCAGTACTTC
TRBV23-1,TRBD1,TRBJ2-3,-,CASIPPGQGTTDTQYF,TGCGCCAGCATTCCGCCGGGACAGGGGACGACAGATACGCAGTATTTT
TRBV20-1,-,TRBJ1-2,few,CSARGPPGDTF,TGCAGTGCTAGAGGCCCCCCCGGTGACACCTTC
TRBV6-6,TRBD1,TRBJ1-2,-,CASSPEGRGLKGYTF,TGTGCCAGCAGCCCCGAGGGCAGGGGGCTAAAAGGCTACACCTTC
TRBV10-1,-,TRBJ1-3,few,CASSESRGHTIYF,TGCGCCAGCAGTGAGTCCAGGGGACACACCATATATTTT
TRBV14,-,TRBJ1-4,once,CASSLRAGTNEKLFF,TGTGCCAGCAGCCTCAGGGCAGGGACTAATGAAAAACTGTTTTTT
TRBV19,-,TRBJ2-7,-,CASRTGVGSYEQYF,TGTGCCAGTAGGACGGGAGTGGGGTCCTACGAGCAGTACTTC
TRBV5-6,-,TRBJ1-6,-,CASSGGTHSPLHF,TGTGCCAGCAGCGGCGGGACGCATTCACCCCTCCACTTT
TRBV5-1,-,TRBJ1-1,-,CASSLAGQLNTEAFF,TGCGCCAGCAGCTTGGCCGGACAGTTGAACACTGAAGCTTTCTTT
TRBV19,TRBD2,TRBJ2-1,-,CASSIAGLAGYNEQFF,TGTGCCAGTAGTATCGCCGGACTAGCGGGCTACAATGAGCAGTTCTTC
TRBV7-2,-,TRBJ2-7,-,CASSLEQNSYEQYF,TGTGCCAGCAGCTTAGAACAGAACTCCTACGAGCAGTACTTC
TRBV5-1,TRBD1,TRBJ2-1,-,CASSAPAGQGSDEQFF,TGCGCCAGCAGCGCCCCGGCGGGACAGGGGTCCGATGAGCAGTTCTTC
TRBV16,-,TRBJ1-2,-,CASSPLSGRGQRGYTF,TGTGCCAGCAGCCCTCTATCGGGCAGGGGCCAGCGTGGCTACACCTTC
TRBV11-3,-,TRBJ1-1,-,CASSYYVGTEAFF,TGTGCCAGCAGCTACTACGTCGGCACTGAAGCTTTCTTT
TRBV3-1/TRBV3-2,-,TRBJ1-2,-,CASSQDYSIYGYTF,TGTGCCAGCAGCCAAGATTACAGCATCTATGGCTACACCTTC